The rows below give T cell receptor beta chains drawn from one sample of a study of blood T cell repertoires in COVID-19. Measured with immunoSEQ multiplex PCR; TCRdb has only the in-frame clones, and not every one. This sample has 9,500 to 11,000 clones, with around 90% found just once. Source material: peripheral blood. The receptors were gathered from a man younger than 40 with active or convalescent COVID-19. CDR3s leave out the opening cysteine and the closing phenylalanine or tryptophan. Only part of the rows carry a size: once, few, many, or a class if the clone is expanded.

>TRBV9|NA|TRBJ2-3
ASSAGDYGTDTQY
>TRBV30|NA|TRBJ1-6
AWSVMDRASPLH
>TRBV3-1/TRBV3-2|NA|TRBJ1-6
ASSQTGTGVSPLH
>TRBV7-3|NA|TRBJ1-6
ASSLGQADNSPLH
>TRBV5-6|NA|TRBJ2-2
ASSLAGRNTGELF
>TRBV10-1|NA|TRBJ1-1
ASSESEGEAF
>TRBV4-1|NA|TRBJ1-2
ASSQAIGQGLNYGYT
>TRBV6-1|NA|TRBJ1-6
ASSEGQKGNSPLH
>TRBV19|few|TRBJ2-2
ASRPGANTGELF
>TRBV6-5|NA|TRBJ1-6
ASNRQNSPLH
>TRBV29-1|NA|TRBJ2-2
SVRDSSGELF
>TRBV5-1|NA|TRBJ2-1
ASSFRRGDQNEQF
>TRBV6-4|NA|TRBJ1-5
ASSNRVRQPQH
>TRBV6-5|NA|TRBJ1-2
ASISFPQGAHGYT
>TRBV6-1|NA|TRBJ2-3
ASSEVSGGTDTQY
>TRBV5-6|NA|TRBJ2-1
ASSLGATRYNEQF
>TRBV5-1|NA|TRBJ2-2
ASSYRDRGSGELF